The entry below describes one T cell receptor beta chain. Separation from the approximately 710-subject first cohort characterized the roughly 130-subject validation cohort, to which the donors belonged. The sample comes from a study of cytomegalovirus exposure and HLA in healthy donors. V dropped 2 bases and J dropped 7; count of bases not matched to a gene: 8. Germline CDR1 is MDHEN and CDR2 is SYDVKM. The CDR3 extends over 16 amino acids. The assay was immunoSEQ multiplex PCR, and TCRdb's table has in-frame clones only and misses some. The sample consists of 100,000 to 150,000 clones, 89% of them appearing once.

The TCR sequence derives from a woman under 30 in good health and CMV-seronegative. The chain carries TRBV28 and TRBJ2-2; 9 bases agree with TRBD1. Material for sequencing was PBMCs. The DNA for the CDR3 is TGTGCCAGCAGTTTAAGGGGGACAGGGTTTGTCGGGGAGCTGTTTTTT. It specifies CASSLRGTGFVGELFF.